This T cell receptor beta chain was sequenced in a study of identical twins. TCRdb reprocessed the 5' RACE reads via MiXCR and lists one record per CDR3 protein. This table holds about 220,000 distinct CDR3 sequences, 6.5% found once. V lost 4 bases and J lost 6; bases outside the gene matches: 6. The CDR3 contains 15 residues. Germline V CDR1 and CDR2: LNHNV, YYDKDF (reference sequence). These data were likewise used in another study, on T cells expressing NK-cell markers. That source reports: Source material for TCR beta repertoires consisted of sorted CD3+CD56+NKG2C+, CD3+CD56+NKG2C- and CD3+CD56-NKG2C+ T cells.

Sequencing was performed on CD8+ T cells sorted from blood. The genes are TRBV15 and TRBJ2-2; 9 nucleotides line up with TRBD2. The TCR was taken from a woman younger than 35 in good health. CDR3 nucleotide sequence: TGTGCCACCAGCATTAGCGGGAGCTCGGCCGGGGAGCTGTTTTTT. Translating it yields CATSISGSSAGELFF.